Listed below are T cell receptor beta chains from one sample, sequenced in a study of blood T cell repertoires in COVID-19. Generated by immunoSEQ multiplex PCR, the TCRdb table keeps only in-frame clones and is missing some. The sample contains about 490,000 clones, approximately 85% of which appear only once. The specimen was peripheral blood. The receptor source for this set is a human donor in a cohort sampled during active COVID-19. CDR3s include the opening cysteine and the closing phenylalanine or tryptophan. The D gene is left open where the match is weak. Expanded clones are given a class, and other clones once, few, many or no size at all.

j_call | clone_size | v_call | d_call | cdr3_aa | cdr3_nt
TRBJ2-5 | . | TRBV6-2/TRBV6-3 | TRBD2 | CASSSGLAGVRQETQYF | TGTGCCAGCAGTTCCGGATTAGCGGGAGTAAGGCAAGAGACCCAGTACTTC
TRBJ2-7 | . | TRBV11-2 | TRBD1 | CASSTGQGREQYF | TGTGCCAGCAGCACGGGACAGGGTCGCGAGCAGTACTTC
TRBJ2-5 | . | TRBV2 | . | CASNEGPGETQYF | TGTGCCAGCAATGAGGGGCCCGGGGAGACCCAGTACTTC
TRBJ1-1 | . | TRBV30 | . | CAWKRASLNTEAFF | TGTGCCTGGAAACGCGCATCCTTGAACACTGAAGCTTTCTTT
TRBJ2-1 | . | TRBV6-5 | TRBD1 | CASNPPGTDYNEQFF | TGTGCCAGCAACCCCCCCGGGACAGATTACAATGAGCAGTTCTTC
TRBJ2-3 | . | TRBV5-1 | . | CASSQDSGTDTQYF | TGCGCCAGCAGCCAGGATTCTGGCACAGATACGCAGTATTTT
TRBJ2-1 | . | TRBV9 | TRBD1 | CASSGGTGHNEQFF | TGTGCCAGCAGCGGTGGGACAGGTCACAATGAGCAGTTCTTC
TRBJ2-7 | . | TRBV5-4 | . | CASSPLGGNSYEQYF | TGTGCCAGCAGCCCCCTTGGCGGCAACTCCTACGAGCAGTACTTC
TRBJ1-1 | few | TRBV2 | . | CASSDSSNTEAFF | TGTGCCAGCAGTGACAGTTCGAACACTGAAGCTTTCTTT
TRBJ1-2 | once | TRBV10-1 | . | CASSEKEGYTF | TGCGCCAGCAGTGAGAAGGAGGGCTACACCTTC
TRBJ2-1 | . | TRBV21-1 | . | CASSKERALDNEQFF | TGTGCCAGCAGCAAAGAAAGAGCCCTCGACAATGAGCAGTTCTTC
TRBJ2-7 | . | TRBV9 | . | CASSPHGGGEYEQYF | TGTGCCAGCAGCCCCCACGGAGGAGGGGAATACGAGCAGTACTTC
TRBJ2-1 | . | TRBV30 | . | CAWSTASNEQFF | TGTGCCTGGAGTACCGCCAGCAATGAGCAGTTCTTC
TRBJ1-4 | . | TRBV27 | . | CASSYQGSNEKLFF | TGTGCCAGCAGTTACCAGGGGTCAAATGAAAAACTGTTTTTT
TRBJ2-3 | . | TRBV3-1/TRBV3-2 | . | CASSQRSISTDTQYF | TGTGCCAGCAGCCAAAGGAGTATAAGCACAGATACGCAGTATTTT
TRBJ1-2 | once | TRBV3-1/TRBV3-2 | . | CASSQGQVALYGYTF | TGTGCCAGCAGCCAGGGGCAGGTGGCTTTGTATGGCTACACCTTC
TRBJ1-1 | . | TRBV28 | . | CASSLRGGPKVEAFF | TGTGCCAGCAGTTTACGCGGGGGCCCTAAAGTTGAAGCTTTCTTT
TRBJ2-1 | . | TRBV30 | TRBD1 | CAWWDRGEQFF | TGTGCCTGGTGGGACAGAGGTGAGCAGTTCTTC
TRBJ2-1 | . | TRBV3-1/TRBV3-2 | . | CASSPVARLYNEQFF | TGTGCCAGCAGCCCGGTAGCGCGACTCTACAATGAGCAGTTCTTC
TRBJ1-2 | few | TRBV6-2/TRBV6-3 | . | CASGQRDYGYTF | TGTGCCAGCGGCCAGAGGGACTATGGCTACACCTTC
TRBJ2-3 | . | TRBV4-1 | TRBD2 | CASSPRAQRETDTQYF | TGCGCCAGCAGCCCCCGAGCCCAGCGGGAGACAGATACGCAGTATTTT
TRBJ2-3 | . | TRBV9 | . | CASSGGLAPDTQYF | TGTGCCAGCAGCGGGGGGCTAGCACCAGATACGCAGTATTTT
TRBJ2-7 | . | TRBV27 | TRBD2 | CASSPPGLAVYEQYF | TGTGCCAGCAGTCCCCCGGGACTAGCGGTCTACGAGCAGTACTTC
TRBJ2-5 | . | TRBV30 | . | CAWSHQQETQYF | TGTGCCTGGAGCCATCAGCAAGAGACCCAGTACTTC
TRBJ1-4 | . | TRBV2 | . | CASKMTDSNEKLFF | TGTGCCAGCAAAATGACAGACTCTAATGAAAAACTGTTTTTT
TRBJ2-1 | . | TRBV5-1 | TRBD1 | CASSLGNRQGRGEQFF | TGCGCCAGCAGCTTGGGGAACAGACAGGGGCGGGGTGAGCAGTTCTTC
TRBJ2-3 | . | TRBV6-4 | . | CASSAGSGLGNTQYF | TGTGCCAGCAGTGCCGGGAGTGGGTTGGGGAATACGCAGTATTTT